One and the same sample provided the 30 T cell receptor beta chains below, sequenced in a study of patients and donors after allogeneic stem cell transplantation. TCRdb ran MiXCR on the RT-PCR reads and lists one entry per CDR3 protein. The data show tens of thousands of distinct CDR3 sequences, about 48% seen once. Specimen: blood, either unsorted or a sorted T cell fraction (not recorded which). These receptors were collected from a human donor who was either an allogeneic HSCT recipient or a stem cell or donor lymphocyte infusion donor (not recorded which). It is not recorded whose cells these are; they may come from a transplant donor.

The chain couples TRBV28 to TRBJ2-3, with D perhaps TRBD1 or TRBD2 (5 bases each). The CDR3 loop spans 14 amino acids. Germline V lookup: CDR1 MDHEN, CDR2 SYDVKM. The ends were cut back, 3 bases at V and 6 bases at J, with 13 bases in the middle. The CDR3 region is CASSFQGRGDTQYF. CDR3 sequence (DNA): TGTGCCAGCAGTTTTCAGGGACGTGGGGATACGCAGTATTTT.

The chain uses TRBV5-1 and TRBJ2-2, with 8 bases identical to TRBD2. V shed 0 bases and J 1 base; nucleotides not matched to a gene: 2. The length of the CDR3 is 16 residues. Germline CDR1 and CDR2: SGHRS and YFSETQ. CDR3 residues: CASSLGSGMNTGELFF. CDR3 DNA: TGCGCCAGCAGCTTGGGTAGCGGGATGAACACCGGGGAGCTGTTTTTT. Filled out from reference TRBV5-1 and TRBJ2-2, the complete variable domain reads KAGVTQTPRYLIKTRGQQVTLSCSPISGHRSVSWYQQTPGQGLQFLFEYFSETQRNKGNFPGRFSGRQFSNSRSEMNVSTLELGDSALYLCASSLGSGMNTGELFFGEGSRLTVL.

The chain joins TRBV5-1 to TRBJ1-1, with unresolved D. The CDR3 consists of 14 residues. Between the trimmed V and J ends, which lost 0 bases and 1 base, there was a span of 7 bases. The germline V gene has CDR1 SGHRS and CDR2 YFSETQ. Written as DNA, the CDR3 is TGCGCCAGCAGCTTGGCCGGAAAGAACACTGAAGCTTTCTTT. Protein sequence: CASSLAGKNTEAFF. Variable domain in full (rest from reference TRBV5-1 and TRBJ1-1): KAGVTQTPRYLIKTRGQQVTLSCSPISGHRSVSWYQQTPGQGLQFLFEYFSETQRNKGNFPGRFSGRQFSNSRSEMNVSTLELGDSALYLCASSLAGKNTEAFFGQGTRLTVV.

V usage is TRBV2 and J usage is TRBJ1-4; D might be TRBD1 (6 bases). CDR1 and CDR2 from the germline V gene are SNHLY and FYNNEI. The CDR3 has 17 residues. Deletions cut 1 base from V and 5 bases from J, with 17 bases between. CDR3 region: CASSEVRGGAINEKLFF. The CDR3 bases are TGTGCCAGCAGTGAAGTCCGAGGGGGGGCCATAAATGAAAAACTGTTTTTT. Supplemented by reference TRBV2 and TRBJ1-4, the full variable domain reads EPEVTQTPSHQVTQMGQEVILRCVPISNHLYFYWYRQILGQKVEFLVSFYNNEISEKSEIFDDQFSVERPDGSNFTLKIRSTKLEDSAMYFCASSEVRGGAINEKLFFGSGTQLSVL.

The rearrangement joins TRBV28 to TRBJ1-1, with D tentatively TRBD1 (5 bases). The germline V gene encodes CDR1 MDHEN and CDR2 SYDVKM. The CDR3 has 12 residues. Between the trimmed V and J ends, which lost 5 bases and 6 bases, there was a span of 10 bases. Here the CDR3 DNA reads TGTGCCAGCAGTCGCCGGGGGGCTGAAGCTTTCTTT. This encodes CASSRRGAEAFF.

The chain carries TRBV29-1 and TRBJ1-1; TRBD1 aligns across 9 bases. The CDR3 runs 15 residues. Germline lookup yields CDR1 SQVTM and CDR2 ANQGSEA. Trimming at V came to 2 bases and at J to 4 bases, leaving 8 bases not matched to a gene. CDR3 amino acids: CSVERPGTGLTEAFF. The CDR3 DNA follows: TGCAGCGTTGAAAGGCCGGGGACAGGGCTCACTGAAGCTTTCTTT. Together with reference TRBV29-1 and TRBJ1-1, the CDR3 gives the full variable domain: SAVISQKPSRDICQRGTSLTIQCQVDSQVTMMFWYRQQPGQSLTLIATANQGSEATYESGFVIDKFPISRPNLTFSTLTVSNMSPEDSSIYLCSVERPGTGLTEAFFGQGTRLTVV.

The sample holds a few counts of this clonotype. The CDR3 reads CASSLTLLHTEAFF. Here the CDR3 DNA reads TGTGCCAGCAGTTTGACCCTTCTTCACACTGAAGCTTTCTTT. The chain couples TRBV6-5 to TRBJ1-1; D not certain. Germline V gene lookup returns CDR1 MNHEY and CDR2 SVGAGI. Deletions cut 4 bases from V and 3 bases from J, with 12 bases between. The CDR3 extends over 14 amino acids.

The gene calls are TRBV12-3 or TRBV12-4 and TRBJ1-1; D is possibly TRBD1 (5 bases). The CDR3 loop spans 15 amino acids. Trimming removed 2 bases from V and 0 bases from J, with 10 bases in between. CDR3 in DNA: TGTGCCAGCAGTTTAAACTCAGGGATGAACACTGAAGCTTTCTTT. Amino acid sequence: CASSLNSGMNTEAFF.

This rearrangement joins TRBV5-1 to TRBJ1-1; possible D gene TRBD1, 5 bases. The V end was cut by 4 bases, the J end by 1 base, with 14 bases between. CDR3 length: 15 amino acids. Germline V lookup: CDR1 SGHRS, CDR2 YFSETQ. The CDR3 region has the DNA TGCGCCAGCAGCCTCTGGGGGGAAGAGAACACTGAAGCTTTCTTT. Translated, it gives CASSLWGEENTEAFF.

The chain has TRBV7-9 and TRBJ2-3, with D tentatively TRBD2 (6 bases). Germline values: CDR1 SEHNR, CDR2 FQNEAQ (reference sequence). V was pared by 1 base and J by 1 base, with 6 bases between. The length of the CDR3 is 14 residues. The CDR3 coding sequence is TGTGCCAGCAGCTTAGGGGAGGGCACAGATACGCAGTATTTT. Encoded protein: CASSLGEGTDTQYF.

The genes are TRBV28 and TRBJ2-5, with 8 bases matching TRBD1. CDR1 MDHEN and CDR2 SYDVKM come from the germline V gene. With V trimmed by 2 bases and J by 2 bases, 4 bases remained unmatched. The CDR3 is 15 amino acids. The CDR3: CASSLRTGWQETQYF. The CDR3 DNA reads TGTGCCAGCAGTTTAAGGACAGGGTGGCAAGAGACCCAGTACTTC. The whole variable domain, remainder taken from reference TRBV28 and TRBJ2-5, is DVKVTQSSRYLVKRTGEKVFLECVQDMDHENMFWYRQDPGLGLRLIYFSYDVKMKEKGDIPEGYSVSREKKERFSLILESASTNQTSMYLCASSLRTGWQETQYFGPGTRLLVL.

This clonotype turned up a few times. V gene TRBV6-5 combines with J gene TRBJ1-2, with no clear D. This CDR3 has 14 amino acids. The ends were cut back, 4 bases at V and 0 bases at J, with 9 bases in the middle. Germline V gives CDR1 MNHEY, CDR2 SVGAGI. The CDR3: CASSWQPANYGYTF. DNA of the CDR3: TGTGCCAGCAGTTGGCAACCCGCTAACTATGGCTACACCTTC.

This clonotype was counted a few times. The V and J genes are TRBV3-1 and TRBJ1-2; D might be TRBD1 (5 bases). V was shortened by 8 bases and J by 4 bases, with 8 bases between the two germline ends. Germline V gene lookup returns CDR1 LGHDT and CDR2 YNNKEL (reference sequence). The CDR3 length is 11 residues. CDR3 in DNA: TGTGCCAGCGGGGCAGGCTATGGCTACACCTTC. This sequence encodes CASGAGYGYTF. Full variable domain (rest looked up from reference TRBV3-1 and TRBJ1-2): DTAVSQTPKYLVTQMGNDKSIKCEQNLGHDTMYWYKQDSKKFLKIMFSYNNKELIINETVPNRFSPKSPDKAHLNLHINSLELGDSAVYFCASGAGYGYTFGSGTRLTVV.

CDR3 DNA sequence: TGTGCCACCAGCTACGGGACAGAATTAAATCAGCCCCAGCATTTT. Amino acid sequence: CATSYGTELNQPQHF. V is TRBV15 and J is TRBJ1-5; 7 bases are a match to TRBD1. The CDR3 is made up of 15 amino acids. Per germline, CDR1 LNHNV and CDR2 YYDKDF (reference sequence). Unmatched junction bases numbered 8, after V lost 5 bases and J lost 4 bases. The whole variable domain, remainder taken from reference TRBV15 and TRBJ1-5, is DAMVIQNPRYQVTQFGKPVTLSCSQTLNHNVMYWYQQKSSQAPKLLFHYYDKDFNNEADTPDNFQSRRPNTSFCFLDIRSPGLGDTAMYLCATSYGTELNQPQHFGDGTRLSIL.

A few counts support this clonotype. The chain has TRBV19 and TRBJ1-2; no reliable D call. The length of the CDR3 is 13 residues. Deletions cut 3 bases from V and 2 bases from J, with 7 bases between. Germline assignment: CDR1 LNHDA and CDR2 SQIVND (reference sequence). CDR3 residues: CASSMSDNYGYTF. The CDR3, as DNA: TGTGCCAGTAGTATGTCTGACAACTATGGCTACACCTTC.

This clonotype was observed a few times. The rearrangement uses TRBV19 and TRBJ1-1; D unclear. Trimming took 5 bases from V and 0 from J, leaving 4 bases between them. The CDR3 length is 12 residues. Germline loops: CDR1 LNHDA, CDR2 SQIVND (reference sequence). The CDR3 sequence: CASSWVNTEAFF. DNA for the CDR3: TGTGCCAGTAGTTGGGTGAACACTGAAGCTTTCTTT.

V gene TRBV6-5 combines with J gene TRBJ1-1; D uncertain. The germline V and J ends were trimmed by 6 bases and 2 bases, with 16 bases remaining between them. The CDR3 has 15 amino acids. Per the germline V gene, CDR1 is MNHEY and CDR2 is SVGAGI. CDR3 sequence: CASSPSRELNTEAFF. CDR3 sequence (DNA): TGTGCCAGCAGCCCCTCACGGGAACTTAACACTGAAGCTTTCTTT.

CDR3 nucleotides: TGTGCCAGCAGCGTGAACTATGGCTACACCTTC. This translates into CASSVNYGYTF. The V call is TRBV7-9, the J call TRBJ1-2; D not resolved. Germline V gene data show CDR1 as SEHNR and CDR2 as FQNEAQ (reference sequence). CDR3 size: 11 residues. The V end was cut by 5 bases, the J end by 2 bases, with 3 bases between.

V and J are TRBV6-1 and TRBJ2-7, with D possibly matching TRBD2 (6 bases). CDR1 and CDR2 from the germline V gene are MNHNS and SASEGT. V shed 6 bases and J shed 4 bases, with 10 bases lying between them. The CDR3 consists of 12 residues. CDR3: CASSGSSYEQYF. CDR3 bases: TGTGCCAGCAGCGGGAGCTCTTACGAGCAGTACTTC.

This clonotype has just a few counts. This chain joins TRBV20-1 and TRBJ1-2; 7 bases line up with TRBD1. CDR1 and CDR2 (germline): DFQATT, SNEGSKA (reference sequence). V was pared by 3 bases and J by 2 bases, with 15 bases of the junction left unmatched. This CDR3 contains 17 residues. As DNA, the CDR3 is TGCAGTGCTAGTAGTTACAGGGGAGCGAAGTCAAACTATGGCTACACCTTC. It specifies CSASSYRGAKSNYGYTF.

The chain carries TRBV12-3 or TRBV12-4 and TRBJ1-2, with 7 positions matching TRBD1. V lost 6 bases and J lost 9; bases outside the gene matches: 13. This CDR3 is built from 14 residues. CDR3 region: CASSPTGNGYSYTF. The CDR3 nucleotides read TGTGCCAGCAGCCCGACAGGGAATGGGTATAGCTACACCTTC.

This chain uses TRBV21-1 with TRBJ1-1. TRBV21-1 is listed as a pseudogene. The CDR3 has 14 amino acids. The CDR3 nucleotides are TGTGCCAGCAGCAACTCGGGGATGAACACTGAAGCTTTCTTT. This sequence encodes CASSNSGMNTEAFF.

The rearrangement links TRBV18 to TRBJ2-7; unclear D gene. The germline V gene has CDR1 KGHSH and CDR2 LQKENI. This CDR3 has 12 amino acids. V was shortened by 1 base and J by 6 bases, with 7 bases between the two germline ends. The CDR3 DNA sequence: TGTGCCAGCTCACCACGCGAAGGCGAGCAGTACTTC. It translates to CASSPREGEQYF.

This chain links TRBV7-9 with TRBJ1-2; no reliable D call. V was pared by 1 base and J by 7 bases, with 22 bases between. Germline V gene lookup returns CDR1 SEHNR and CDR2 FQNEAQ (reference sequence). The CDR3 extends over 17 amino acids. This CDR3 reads CASSLVISRPIPSGYTF. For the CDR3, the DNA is TGTGCCAGCAGCTTAGTCATTTCCAGGCCCATCCCCAGTGGCTACACCTTC.

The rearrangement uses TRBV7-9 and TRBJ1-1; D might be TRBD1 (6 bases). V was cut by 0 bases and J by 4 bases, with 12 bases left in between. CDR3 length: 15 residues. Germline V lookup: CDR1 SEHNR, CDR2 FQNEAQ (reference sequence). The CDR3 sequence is CASSLAGGSGTEAFF. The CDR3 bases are TGTGCCAGCAGCTTAGCCGGGGGCTCGGGCACTGAAGCTTTCTTT.

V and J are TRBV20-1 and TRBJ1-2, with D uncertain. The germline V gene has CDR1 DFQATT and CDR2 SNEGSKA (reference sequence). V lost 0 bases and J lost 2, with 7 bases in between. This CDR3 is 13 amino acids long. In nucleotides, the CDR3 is TGCAGTGCTAGAGATCGTACCAACTATGGCTACACCTTC. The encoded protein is CSARDRTNYGYTF.

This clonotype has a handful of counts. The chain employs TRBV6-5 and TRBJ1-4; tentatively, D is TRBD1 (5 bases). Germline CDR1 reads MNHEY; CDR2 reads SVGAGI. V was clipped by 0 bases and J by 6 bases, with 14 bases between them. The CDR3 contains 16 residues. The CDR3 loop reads CASSYSPPGSDEKLFF. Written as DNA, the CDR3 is TGTGCCAGCAGTTACTCCCCGCCAGGGTCAGATGAAAAACTGTTTTTT.

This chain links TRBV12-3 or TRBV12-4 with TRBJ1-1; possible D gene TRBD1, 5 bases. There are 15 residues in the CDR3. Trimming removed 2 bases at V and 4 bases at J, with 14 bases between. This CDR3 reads CASSLRAGGGTEAFF. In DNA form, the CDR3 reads TGTGCCAGCAGTTTAAGGGCCGGGGGAGGCACTGAAGCTTTCTTT.

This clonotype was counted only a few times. The CDR3 DNA reads TGTGCCATCAGTGAGTCTGACAGGGGGCCGAACTATGGCTACACCTTC. This sequence encodes CAISESDRGPNYGYTF. The rearrangement uses TRBV10-3 and TRBJ1-2, with 10 bases lining up with TRBD1. Per germline, CDR1 ENHRY and CDR2 SYGVKD. This CDR3 has 16 amino acids. The trim removed 0 bases at V and 2 bases at J, leaving 3 bases unmatched.

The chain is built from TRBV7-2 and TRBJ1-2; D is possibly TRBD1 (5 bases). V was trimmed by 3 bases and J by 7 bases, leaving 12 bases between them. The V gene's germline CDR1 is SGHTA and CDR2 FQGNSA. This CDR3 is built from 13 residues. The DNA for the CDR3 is TGTGCCAGCAGCTTGGGACCGCCGTCTGGCTACACCTTC. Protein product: CASSLGPPSGYTF.